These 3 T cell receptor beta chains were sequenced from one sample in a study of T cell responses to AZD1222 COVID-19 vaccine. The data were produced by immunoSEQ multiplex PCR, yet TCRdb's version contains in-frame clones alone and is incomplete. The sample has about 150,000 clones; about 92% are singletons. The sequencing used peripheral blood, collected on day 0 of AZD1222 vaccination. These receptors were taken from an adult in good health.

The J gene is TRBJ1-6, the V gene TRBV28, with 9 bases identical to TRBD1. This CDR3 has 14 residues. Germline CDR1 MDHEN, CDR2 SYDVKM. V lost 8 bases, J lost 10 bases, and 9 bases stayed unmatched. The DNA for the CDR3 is TGTGCCAGCGGGGAGGGACAGGGAGGATCACCCCTCCACTTT. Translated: CASGEGQGGSPLHF. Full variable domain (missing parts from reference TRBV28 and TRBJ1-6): DVKVTQSSRYLVKRTGEKVFLECVQDMDHENMFWYRQDPGLGLRLIYFSYDVKMKEKGDIPEGYSVSREKKERFSLILESASTNQTSMYLCASGEGQGGSPLHFGNGTRLTVT.

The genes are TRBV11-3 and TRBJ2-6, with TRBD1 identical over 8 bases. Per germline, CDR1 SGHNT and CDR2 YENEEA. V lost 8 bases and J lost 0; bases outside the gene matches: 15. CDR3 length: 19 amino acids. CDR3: CASGRGDRGGYSGANVLTF. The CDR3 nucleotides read TGTGCCAGCGGCCGGGGAGACAGGGGTGGGTACTCTGGGGCCAACGTCCTGACTTTC.

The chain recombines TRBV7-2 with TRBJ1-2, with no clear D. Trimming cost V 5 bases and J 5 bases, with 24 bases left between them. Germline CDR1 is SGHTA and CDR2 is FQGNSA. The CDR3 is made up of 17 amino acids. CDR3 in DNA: TGTGCCAGCAGCCCCAACAGTCTACCAACTATTGGGTATGGCTACACCTTC. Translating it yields CASSPNSLPTIGYGYTF.